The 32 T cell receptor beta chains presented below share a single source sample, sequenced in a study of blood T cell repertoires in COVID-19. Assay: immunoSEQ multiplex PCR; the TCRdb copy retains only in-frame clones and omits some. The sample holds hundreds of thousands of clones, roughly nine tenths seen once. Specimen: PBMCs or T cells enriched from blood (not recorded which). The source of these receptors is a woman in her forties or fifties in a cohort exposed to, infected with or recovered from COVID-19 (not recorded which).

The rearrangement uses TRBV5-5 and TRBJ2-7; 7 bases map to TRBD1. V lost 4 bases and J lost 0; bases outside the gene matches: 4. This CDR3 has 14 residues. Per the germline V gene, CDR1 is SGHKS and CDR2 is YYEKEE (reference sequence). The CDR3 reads CASSVDRFSYEQYF. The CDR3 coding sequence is TGTGCCAGCAGCGTGGACAGGTTCTCCTACGAGCAGTACTTC.

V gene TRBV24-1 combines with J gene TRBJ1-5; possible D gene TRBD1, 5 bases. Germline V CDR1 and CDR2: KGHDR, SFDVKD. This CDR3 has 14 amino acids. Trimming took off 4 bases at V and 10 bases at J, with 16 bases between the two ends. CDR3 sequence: CATSDGGPRGPQHF. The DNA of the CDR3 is TGTGCCACCAGTGACGGGGGACCGCGGGGACCCCAGCATTTT.

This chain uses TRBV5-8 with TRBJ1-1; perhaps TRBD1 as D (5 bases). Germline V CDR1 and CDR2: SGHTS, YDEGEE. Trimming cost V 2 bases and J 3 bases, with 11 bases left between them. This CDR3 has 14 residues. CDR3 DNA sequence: TGTGCCAGCAGCTTCGGGGGTGGGGACACTGAAGCTTTCTTT. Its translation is CASSFGGGDTEAFF.

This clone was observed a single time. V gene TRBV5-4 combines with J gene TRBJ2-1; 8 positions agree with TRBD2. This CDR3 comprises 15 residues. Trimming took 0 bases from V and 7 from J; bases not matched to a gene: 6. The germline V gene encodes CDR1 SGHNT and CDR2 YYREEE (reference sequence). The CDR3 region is CASSLAGRGVNEQFF. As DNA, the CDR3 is TGTGCCAGCAGCTTGGCCGGGCGGGGGGTAAATGAGCAGTTCTTC.

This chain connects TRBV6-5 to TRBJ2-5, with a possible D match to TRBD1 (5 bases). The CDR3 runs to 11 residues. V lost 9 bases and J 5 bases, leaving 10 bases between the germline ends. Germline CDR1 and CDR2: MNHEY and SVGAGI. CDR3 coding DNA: TGTGCCAGTGCAGGGCTCGAGACCCAGTACTTC. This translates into CASAGLETQYF.

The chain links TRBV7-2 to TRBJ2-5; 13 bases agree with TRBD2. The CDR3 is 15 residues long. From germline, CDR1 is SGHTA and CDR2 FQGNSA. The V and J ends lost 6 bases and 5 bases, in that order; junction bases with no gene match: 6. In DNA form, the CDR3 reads TGTGCCAGCAGAACTACTAGCGGGGGGGCCGAGACCCAGTACTTC. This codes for CASRTTSGGAETQYF.

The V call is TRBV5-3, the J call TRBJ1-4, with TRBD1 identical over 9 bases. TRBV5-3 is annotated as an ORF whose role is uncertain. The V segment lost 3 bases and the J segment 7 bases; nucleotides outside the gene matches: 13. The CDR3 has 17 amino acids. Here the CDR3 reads CARSSTIQGAKGEKLFF. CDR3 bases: TGTGCCAGAAGCTCGACCATACAGGGGGCCAAGGGTGAAAAACTGTTTTTT.

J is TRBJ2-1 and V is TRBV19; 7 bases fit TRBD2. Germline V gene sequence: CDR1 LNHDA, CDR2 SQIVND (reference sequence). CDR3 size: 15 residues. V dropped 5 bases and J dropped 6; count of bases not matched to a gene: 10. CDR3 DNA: TGTGCCAGTAGTGATTCATCGGGGGGACGCAATGAGCAGTTCTTC. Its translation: CASSDSSGGRNEQFF.

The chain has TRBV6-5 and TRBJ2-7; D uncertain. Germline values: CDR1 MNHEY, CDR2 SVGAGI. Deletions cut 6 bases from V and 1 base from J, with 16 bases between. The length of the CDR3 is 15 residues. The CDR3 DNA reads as TGTGCCAGCAGCCCGGGTGTTGTAAGGTCCTACGAGCAGTACTTC. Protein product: CASSPGVVRSYEQYF.

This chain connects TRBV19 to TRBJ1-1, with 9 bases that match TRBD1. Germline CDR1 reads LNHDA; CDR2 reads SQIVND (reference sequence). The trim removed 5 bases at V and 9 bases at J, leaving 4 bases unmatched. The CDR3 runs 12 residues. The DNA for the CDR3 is TGTGCCAGTAGTCTCACAGGGGGCAAAGCTTTCTTT. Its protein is CASSLTGGKAFF.

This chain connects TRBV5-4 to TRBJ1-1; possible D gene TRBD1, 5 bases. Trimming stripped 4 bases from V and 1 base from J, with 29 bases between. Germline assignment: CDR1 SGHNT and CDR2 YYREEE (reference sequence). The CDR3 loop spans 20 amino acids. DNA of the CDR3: TGTGCCAGCAGCGGGAGGGACTCTAACCGGGACGGAGCATCGAACACTGAAGCTTTCTTT. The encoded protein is CASSGRDSNRDGASNTEAFF.

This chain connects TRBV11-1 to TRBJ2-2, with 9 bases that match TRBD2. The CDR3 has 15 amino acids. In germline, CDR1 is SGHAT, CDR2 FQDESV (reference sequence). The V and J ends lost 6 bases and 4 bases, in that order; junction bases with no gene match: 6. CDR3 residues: CASRIAGEITGELFF. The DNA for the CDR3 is TGTGCCAGCAGAATAGCGGGGGAGATCACCGGGGAGCTGTTTTTT.

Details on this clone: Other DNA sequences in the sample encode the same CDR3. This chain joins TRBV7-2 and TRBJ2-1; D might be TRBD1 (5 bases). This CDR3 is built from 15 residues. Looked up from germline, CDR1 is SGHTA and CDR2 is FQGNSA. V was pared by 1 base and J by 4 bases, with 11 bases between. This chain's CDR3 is CASSLGRGIYNEQFF. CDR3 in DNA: TGTGCCAGCAGCTTAGGAAGGGGTATATACAATGAGCAGTTCTTC.

The CDR3 DNA sequence: TGCGCCAGCAGCCACAGGACAGGGCCTGGAAACACCATATATTTT. Translating it yields CASSHRTGPGNTIYF. The chain joins TRBV4-1 to TRBJ1-3; 8 bases agree with TRBD1. The CDR3 contains 15 residues. J lost 2 bases, V lost 3 bases, and 3 bases had no gene match. Germline values: CDR1 MGHRA, CDR2 YSYEKL.

For the CDR3, the DNA is TGTGCCAGCAGCTTCGGGGAGGGGGGGATTGATGCCTCCTACGAGCAGTACTTC. The encoded protein is CASSFGEGGIDASYEQYF. The J gene is TRBJ2-7, the V gene TRBV11-2; weak D call: TRBD2 (7 bases). Per the germline V gene, CDR1 is SGHAT and CDR2 is FQNNGV. There are 18 residues in the CDR3. V lost 3 bases and J lost 0, with 21 bases in between.

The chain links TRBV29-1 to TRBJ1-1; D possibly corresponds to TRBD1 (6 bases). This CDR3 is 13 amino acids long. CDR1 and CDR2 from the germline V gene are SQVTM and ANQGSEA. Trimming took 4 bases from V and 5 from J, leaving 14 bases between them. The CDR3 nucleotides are TGCAGCGTTGGCCGCGGGCAGGGGACTGAAGCTTTCTTT. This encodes CSVGRGQGTEAFF.

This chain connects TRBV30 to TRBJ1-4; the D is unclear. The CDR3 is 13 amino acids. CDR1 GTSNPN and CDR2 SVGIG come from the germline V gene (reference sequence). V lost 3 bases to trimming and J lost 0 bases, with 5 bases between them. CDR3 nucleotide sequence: TGTGCCTGGAGGGCAGCAACTAATGAAAAACTGTTTTTT. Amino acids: CAWRAATNEKLFF.

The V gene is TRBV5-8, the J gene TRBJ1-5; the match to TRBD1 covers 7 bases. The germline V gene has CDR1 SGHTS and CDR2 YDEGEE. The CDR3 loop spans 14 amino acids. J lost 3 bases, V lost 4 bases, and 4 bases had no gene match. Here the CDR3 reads CASSPGQYNQPQHF. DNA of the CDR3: TGTGCCAGCAGCCCGGGACAGTACAATCAGCCCCAGCATTTT.

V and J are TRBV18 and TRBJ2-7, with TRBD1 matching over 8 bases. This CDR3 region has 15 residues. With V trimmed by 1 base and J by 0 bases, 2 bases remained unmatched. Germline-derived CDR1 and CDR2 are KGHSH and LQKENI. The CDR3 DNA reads TGTGCCAGCTCACCACGCCAGGGGGCCTCCTACGAGCAGTACTTC. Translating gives CASSPRQGASYEQYF.

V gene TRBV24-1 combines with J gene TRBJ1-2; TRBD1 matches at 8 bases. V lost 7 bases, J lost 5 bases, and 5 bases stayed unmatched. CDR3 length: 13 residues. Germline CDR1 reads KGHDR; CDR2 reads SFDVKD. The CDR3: CATSRTGFYGYTF. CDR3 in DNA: TGTGCCACCAGCCGGACAGGGTTTTATGGCTACACCTTC.

The CDR3, as DNA: TGTGCCAGCAGCCCCCCGGGGGGCGGCTATGGCTACACCTTC. Residues: CASSPPGGGYGYTF. The genes are TRBV7-9 and TRBJ1-2; D is possibly TRBD1 (6 bases). With 5 bases removed from V and 4 bases from J, the gap between germline ends came to 14 bases. This CDR3 has 14 amino acids. Germline CDR1 SEHNR, CDR2 FQNEAQ (reference sequence).

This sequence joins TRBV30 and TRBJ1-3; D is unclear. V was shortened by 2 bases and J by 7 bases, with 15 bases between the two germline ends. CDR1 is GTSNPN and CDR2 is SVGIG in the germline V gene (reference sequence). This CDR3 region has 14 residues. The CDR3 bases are TGTGCCTGGAGTCCGGGTCCTACGGGGAACACCATATATTTT. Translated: CAWSPGPTGNTIYF.

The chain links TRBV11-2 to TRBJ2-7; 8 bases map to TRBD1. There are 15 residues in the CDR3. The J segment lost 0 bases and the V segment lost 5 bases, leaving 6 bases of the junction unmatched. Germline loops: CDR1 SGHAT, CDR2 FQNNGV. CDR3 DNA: TGTGCCAGCAGCAGGGGACAGGTTAGCTCCTACGAGCAGTACTTC. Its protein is CASSRGQVSSYEQYF.

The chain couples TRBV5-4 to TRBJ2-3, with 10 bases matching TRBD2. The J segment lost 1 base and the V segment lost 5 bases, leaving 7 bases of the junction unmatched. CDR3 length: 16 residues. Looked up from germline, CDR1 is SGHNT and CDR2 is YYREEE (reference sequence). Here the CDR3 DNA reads TGTGCCAGCAGGAGGGGGGGGACTAGCGGCACAGATACGCAGTATTTT. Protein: CASRRGGTSGTDTQYF. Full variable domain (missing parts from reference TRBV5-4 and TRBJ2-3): ETGVTQSPTHLIKTRGQQVTLRCSSQSGHNTVSWYQQALGQGPQFIFQYYREEENGRGNFPPRFSGLQFPNYSSELNVNALELDDSALYLCASRRGGTSGTDTQYFGPGTRLTVL.

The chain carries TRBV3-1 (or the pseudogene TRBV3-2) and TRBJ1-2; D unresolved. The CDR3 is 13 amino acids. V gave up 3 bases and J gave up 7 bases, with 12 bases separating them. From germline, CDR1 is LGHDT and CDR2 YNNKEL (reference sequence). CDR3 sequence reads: CASSHGGLGGYTF. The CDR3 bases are TGTGCCAGCAGCCATGGAGGGTTGGGTGGCTACACCTTC.

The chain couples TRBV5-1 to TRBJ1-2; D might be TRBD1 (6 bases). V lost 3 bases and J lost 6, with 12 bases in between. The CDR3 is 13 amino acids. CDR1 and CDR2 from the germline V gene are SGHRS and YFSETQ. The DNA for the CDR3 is TGCGCCAGCAGCTACAGGGAGGGCGATGGCTACACCTTC. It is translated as CASSYREGDGYTF.

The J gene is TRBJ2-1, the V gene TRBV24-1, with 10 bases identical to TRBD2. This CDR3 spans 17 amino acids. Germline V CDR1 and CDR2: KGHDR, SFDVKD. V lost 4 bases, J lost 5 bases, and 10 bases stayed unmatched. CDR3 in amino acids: CATSDPSLSGGHNEQFF. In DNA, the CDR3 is TGTGCCACCAGTGACCCCTCCCTTAGCGGGGGGCACAATGAGCAGTTCTTC.

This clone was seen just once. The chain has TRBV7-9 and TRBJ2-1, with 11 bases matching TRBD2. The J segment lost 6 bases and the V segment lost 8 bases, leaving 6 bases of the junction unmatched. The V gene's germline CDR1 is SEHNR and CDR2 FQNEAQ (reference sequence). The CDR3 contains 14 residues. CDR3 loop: CASLSGGAFNEQFF. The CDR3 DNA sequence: TGTGCCAGCCTTAGCGGGGGGGCTTTCAATGAGCAGTTCTTC.

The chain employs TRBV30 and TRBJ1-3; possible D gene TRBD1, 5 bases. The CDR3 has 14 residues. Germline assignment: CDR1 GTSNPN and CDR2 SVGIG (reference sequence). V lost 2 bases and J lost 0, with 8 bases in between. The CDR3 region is CAWSPGHSGNTIYF. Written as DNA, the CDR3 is TGTGCCTGGAGTCCAGGGCACTCTGGAAACACCATATATTTT. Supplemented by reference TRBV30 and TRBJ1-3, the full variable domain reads SQTIHQWPATLVQPVGSPLSLECTVEGTSNPNLYWYRQAAGRGLQLLFYSVGIGQISSEVPQNLSASRPQDRQFILSSKKLLLSDSGFYLCAWSPGHSGNTIYFGEGSWLTVV.

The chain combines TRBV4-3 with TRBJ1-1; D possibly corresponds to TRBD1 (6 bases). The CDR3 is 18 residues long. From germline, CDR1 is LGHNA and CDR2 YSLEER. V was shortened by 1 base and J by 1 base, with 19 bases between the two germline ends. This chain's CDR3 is CASSQATVRGGGNTEAFF. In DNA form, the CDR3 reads TGCGCCAGCAGCCAAGCAACAGTCAGGGGAGGGGGGAACACTGAAGCTTTCTTT.

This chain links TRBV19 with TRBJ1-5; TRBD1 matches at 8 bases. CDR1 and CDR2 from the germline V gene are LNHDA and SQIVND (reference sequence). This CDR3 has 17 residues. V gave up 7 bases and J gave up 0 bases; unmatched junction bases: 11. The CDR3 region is CASTDAGGPYSNQPQHF. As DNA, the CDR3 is TGTGCCAGTACGGATGCAGGGGGCCCATATAGCAATCAGCCCCAGCATTTT.

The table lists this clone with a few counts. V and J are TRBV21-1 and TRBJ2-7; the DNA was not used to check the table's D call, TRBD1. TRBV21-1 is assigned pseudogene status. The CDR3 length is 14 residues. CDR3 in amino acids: CASSLWDTSYEQYF. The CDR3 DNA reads TGTGCCAGCAGCCTATGGGACACGTCCTACGAGCAGTACTTC.